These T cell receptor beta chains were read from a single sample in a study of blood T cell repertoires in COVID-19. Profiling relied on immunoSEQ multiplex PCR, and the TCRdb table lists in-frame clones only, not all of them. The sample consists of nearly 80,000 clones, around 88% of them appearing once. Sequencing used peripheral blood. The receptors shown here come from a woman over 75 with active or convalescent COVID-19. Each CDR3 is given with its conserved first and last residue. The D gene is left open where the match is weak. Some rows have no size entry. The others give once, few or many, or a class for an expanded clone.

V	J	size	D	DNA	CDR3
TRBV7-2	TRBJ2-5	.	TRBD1	TGTGCCAGCAGCTTATCCCGACAGGGGCAGACCCAGTACTTC	CASSLSRQGQTQYF
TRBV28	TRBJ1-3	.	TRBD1	TGTGCCAGCAGTTTATGGGACAGGCCTGGAAACACCATATATTTT	CASSLWDRPGNTIYF
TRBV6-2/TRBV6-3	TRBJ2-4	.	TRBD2	TGTGCCAGCAGTCGGACTAGCGGGAGGGCCCGGAACATTCAGTACTTC	CASSRTSGRARNIQYF
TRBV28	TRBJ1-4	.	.	TGTGCCAGCAGTCTCCTGTCCTTTGATGAAAAACTGTTTTTT	CASSLLSFDEKLFF
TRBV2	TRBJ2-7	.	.	TGTGCCAGCAGTTCAATGACTACCTCTAGGAGCGAGCAGTACTTC	CASSSMTTSRSEQYF
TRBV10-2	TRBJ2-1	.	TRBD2	TGCGCCAGCCGGGACTACCTCGTAGACCTCAATGAGCAGTTCTTC	CASRDYLVDLNEQFF
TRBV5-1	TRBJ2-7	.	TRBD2	TGCGCCAGCAGCGGCGGGACTAGCGGTTACGAGCAGTACTTC	CASSGGTSGYEQYF
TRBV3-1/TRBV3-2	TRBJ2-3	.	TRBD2	TGTGCCAGCAGTCGACTAGCGGGATCCGCAGATACGCAGTATTTT	CASSRLAGSADTQYF
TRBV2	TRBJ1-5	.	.	TGTGCCACCCGAGGCAGTCCGAATCAGCCCCAGCATTTT	CATRGSPNQPQHF
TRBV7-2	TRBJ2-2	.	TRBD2	TGTGCCAGCAGCTTGTCTAGCGGGAGTAATACCGGGGAGCTGTTTTTT	CASSLSSGSNTGELFF
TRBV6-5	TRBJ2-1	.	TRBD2	TGTGCCAGCAGTTACCCGGGACTAGCGGCCAATGAGCAGTTCTTC	CASSYPGLAANEQFF
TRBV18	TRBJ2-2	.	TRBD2	TGTGCCAGCTCCGGAAGCGGGAGGTTCGCCGGGGAGCTGTTTTTT	CASSGSGRFAGELFF
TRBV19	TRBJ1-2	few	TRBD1	TGTGCCAGTAGCCTGACAGGGGCTAACTATGGCTACACCTTC	CASSLTGANYGYTF
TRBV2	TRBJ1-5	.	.	TGTGCCAGCTCCCGGGACTCTTATAGCAATCAGCCCCAGCATTTT	CASSRDSYSNQPQHF
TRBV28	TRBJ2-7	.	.	TGTGCCAGCAGTTTTGGTCAGGACGAGCAGTACTTC	CASSFGQDEQYF
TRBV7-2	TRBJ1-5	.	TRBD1	TGTGCCAGCAGCTTAGTGGGACAGGGGGCATCTCAGCCCCAGCATTTT	CASSLVGQGASQPQHF
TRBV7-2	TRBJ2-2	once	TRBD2	TGTGCCAGCAGCGCCAGGCCTAGCGGGGGGGCCGGGGAGCTGTTTTTT	CASSARPSGGAGELFF
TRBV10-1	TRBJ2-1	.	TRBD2	TGCGCCAGCAGTGGGTTCGGACTAGCGGGCAATGAGCAGTTCTTC	CASSGFGLAGNEQFF
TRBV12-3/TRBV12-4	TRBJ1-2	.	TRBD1	TGTGCCAGCAACCTCGGGACAGGGAACGGCTACACCTTC	CASNLGTGNGYTF
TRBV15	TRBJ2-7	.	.	TGTGCCACCAGCAGAGATCAGGCCCGAACGGCCTACGAGCAGTACTTC	CATSRDQARTAYEQYF
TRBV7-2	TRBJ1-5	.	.	TGTGCCAGCAGCCCTACGCCTCTCGACAGGTCGGGGCAGCCCCAGCATTTT	CASSPTPLDRSGQPQHF
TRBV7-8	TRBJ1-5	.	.	TGTGCCAGCAGCACCCGGACGGGATATCAGCCCCAGCATTTT	CASSTRTGYQPQHF
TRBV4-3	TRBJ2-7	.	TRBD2	TGCGCCAGCAGCCAAGATTTCGTCCGGGGACTAGCGGACCGGAGGGGGTACGAGCAGTACTTC	CASSQDFVRGLADRRGYEQYF
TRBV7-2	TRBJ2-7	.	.	TGTGCCAGCGGGGCGACCTACGAGCAGTACTTC	CASGATYEQYF
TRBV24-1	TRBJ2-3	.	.	TGTGCCACCAGTACGGCGGCAGGGGATACGCAGTATTTT	CATSTAAGDTQYF
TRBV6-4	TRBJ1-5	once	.	TGTGCCAGCAGTGACCGGACAGACCTTAGCAATCAGCCCCAGCATTTT	CASSDRTDLSNQPQHF
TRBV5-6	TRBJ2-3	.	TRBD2	TGTGCCAGCAGCTTGGCGGCGAGCGGGAGTTTGACAGATACGCAGTATTTT	CASSLAASGSLTDTQYF
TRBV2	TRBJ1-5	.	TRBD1	TGTGCCAGCAGTGACCGGGACAGCTTGAATCAGCCCCAGCATTTT	CASSDRDSLNQPQHF
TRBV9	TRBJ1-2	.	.	TGTGCCAGCAGCGTAGGTGTGGGCGGGGACTATGGCTACACCTTC	CASSVGVGGDYGYTF
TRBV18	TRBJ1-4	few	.	TGTGCCAGCTCACAGGGGGCTAATGAAAAACTGTTTTTT	CASSQGANEKLFF
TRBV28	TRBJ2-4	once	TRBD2	TGTGCCAGCAGTCCACCCCTAGCGGGAAAAAACATTCAGTACTTC	CASSPPLAGKNIQYF
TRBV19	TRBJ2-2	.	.	TGTGCCAGTAAAATCCCTGGAGCTACCGGGGAGCTGTTTTTT	CASKIPGATGELFF
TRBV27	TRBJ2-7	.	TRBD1	TGTGCCAGCAGTTTATCGACGGGACAGGCAGGCAACGAGCAGTACTTC	CASSLSTGQAGNEQYF
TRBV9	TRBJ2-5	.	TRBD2	TGTGCCAGCAGCGTAAGCGGGGGTAGGGAAGAGACCCAGTACTTC	CASSVSGGREETQYF
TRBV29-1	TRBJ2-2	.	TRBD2	TGCAGCGTTAGATTGGGGGGGGATCCGAACACCGGGGAGCTGTTTTTT	CSVRLGGDPNTGELFF
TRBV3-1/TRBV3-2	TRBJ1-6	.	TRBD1	TGTGCCAGCAGCCGACAGGGCCGAACAGGTTCACCCCTCCACTTT	CASSRQGRTGSPLHF
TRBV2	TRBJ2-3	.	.	TGTGCCAGCACCTTTACCCCGGGGGCGCAGTATTTT	CASTFTPGAQYF
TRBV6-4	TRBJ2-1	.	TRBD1	TGTGCCAGCAGCGTAGGGACAGGGGCCGGCAATGAGCAGTTCTTC	CASSVGTGAGNEQFF
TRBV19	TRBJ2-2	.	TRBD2	TGTGCCAGTAGTGGACGCGGGGGGGGCACCGGGGAGCTGTTTTTT	CASSGRGGGTGELFF
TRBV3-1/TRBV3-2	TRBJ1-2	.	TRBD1	TGTGCCAGCAGCCAAAGAGCAGGGGGATTACATGGCTACACCTTC	CASSQRAGGLHGYTF
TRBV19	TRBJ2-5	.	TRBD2	TGTGCCAGTAGTAGCGGGAGGGGGGGGCAAAACCAAGAGACCCAGTACTTC	CASSSGRGGQNQETQYF
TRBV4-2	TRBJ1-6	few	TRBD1	TGTGCCAGCAGCCAAGCGGACAGGGCGGATTCACCCCTCCACTTT	CASSQADRADSPLHF
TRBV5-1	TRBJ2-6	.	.	TGCGCCAGCAGCTTGTCAGGATACTCTGGGGCCAACGTCCTGACTTTC	CASSLSGYSGANVLTF
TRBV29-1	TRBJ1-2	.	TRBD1	TGCAGCGCCCCCTGGACAGGGGGGAGGTATGGCTACACCTTC	CSAPWTGGRYGYTF
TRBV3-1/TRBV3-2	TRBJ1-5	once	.	TGTGCCAGCAGCCAGGAGGTGGTGGGTCAGCCCCAGCATTTT	CASSQEVVGQPQHF
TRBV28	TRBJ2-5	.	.	TGTGCCAGCAGTCCTCCTCGGGGGTGGGAGACCCAGTACTTC	CASSPPRGWETQYF
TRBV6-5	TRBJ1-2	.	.	TGTGCCAGCAGTTACCACCCTCTAACAGGGAGCTATGGCTACACCTTC	CASSYHPLTGSYGYTF
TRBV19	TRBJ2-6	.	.	TGTGCCAGTAGTATCCAGGGATCCTGGGCCAACGTCCTGACTTTC	CASSIQGSWANVLTF
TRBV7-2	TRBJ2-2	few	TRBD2	TGTGCCAGCAGTCAAGGACTAGCAAGGGGAAGCCGGGAGCTGTTTTTT	CASSQGLARGSRELFF
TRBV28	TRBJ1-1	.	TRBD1	TGTGCCAGCACCCTGCCCTGGACAGGGAGGAACACTGAAGCTTTCTTT	CASTLPWTGRNTEAFF